One T cell receptor beta chain is described in this entry. Its antigen is not known. Progressors' blood was drawn at hyperthyroidism diagnosis, before ophthalmopathy symptoms. This specimen comes from a study of T cells in Graves' hyperthyroidism and ophthalmopathy. Study information: Sampling of peripheral blood happened at initial diagnosis, prior to any treatment. Overall study results and limits: It was a median 6.5 months before onset that the model predicted ophthalmopathy. Most clonotypes expanded in the thyroid (above 0.001) were also present in blood.

Germline CDR1 reads DFQATT; CDR2 reads SNEGSKA (reference sequence). The CDR3 contains 13 residues. The ends were cut back, 6 bases at V and 3 bases at J, with 14 bases in the middle. Researchers amplified the TCR beta CDR3 regions from RNA transcripts. The TCR CDR3 was amplified in a first-round RT-PCR using the HTBI primer set. MiXCR, run by TCRdb on the multiplex PCR reads, gives a single entry per CDR3 protein. In the table there are roughly 360,000 distinct CDR3 sequences, roughly 14% of which are singletons. The source of this sequence is a man in his thirties or forties with Graves' hyperthyroidism that later progressed to Graves' ophthalmopathy. V is TRBV20-1 and J is TRBJ1-1; D unclear. Sequences were obtained from blood. CDR3 residues: CSAKPYWDTEAFF. The CDR3 region has the DNA TGCAGTGCCAAACCCTATTGGGACACTGAAGCTTTCTTT.